A single sample gave rise to the 32 T cell receptor beta chains below, sequenced in a study of cytomegalovirus exposure and HLA in healthy donors. Sequencing used immunoSEQ multiplex PCR; TCRdb keeps in-frame clones, though not all of them. The sample records about 140,000 clones, 87% being singletons. Sequencing was done on a sample of PBMCs. These receptors originate from a man aged 18 to 30 in good health and CMV-seropositive.

This sequence joins TRBV4-1 and TRBJ2-5; 8 positions agree with TRBD2. CDR3 length equals 14 residues. V was pared by 4 bases and J by 5 bases, with 6 bases of the junction left unmatched. The germline V gene has CDR1 MGHRA and CDR2 YSYEKL. The CDR3, as DNA: TGCGCCAGCAGCCCGGGAGGGGGTGGGGAGACCCAGTACTTC. It is translated as CASSPGGGGETQYF.

V gene TRBV7-6 combines with J gene TRBJ1-4; 9 positions match TRBD1. Looked up from germline, CDR1 is SGHVS and CDR2 is FNYEAQ. The CDR3 spans 14 residues. The V segment lost 5 bases and the J segment 8 bases; nucleotides outside the gene matches: 6. In DNA, the CDR3 is TGTGCCAGCAGCGGGGGACAGGGTAGAGAAAAACTGTTTTTT. Encoded protein: CASSGGQGREKLFF.

The CDR3 region has the DNA TGTGCCAGCAGCTTAGGGGACAGGGGAGCTTTCTTT. It yields the protein CASSLGDRGAFF. The rearrangement uses TRBV7-9 and TRBJ1-1; 10 bases match TRBD1. CDR3 size: 12 residues. The V gene's germline CDR1 is SEHNR and CDR2 FQNEAQ (reference sequence). Germline trimming cut 1 base from V and 10 bases from J; bases unmatched to any gene: 0. The variable domain in full, with the rest retrieved from reference TRBV7-9 and TRBJ1-1, is DTGVSQNPRHKITKRGQNVTFRCDPISEHNRLYWYRQTLGQGPEFLTYFQNEAQLEKSRLLSDRFSAERPKGSFSTLEIQRTEQGDSAMYLCASSLGDRGAFFGQGTRLTVV.

CDR3 coding DNA: TGTGCCACCAGCAGAGAAGCGGGGGGTTTATCGACCCAGTACTTC. It translates to CATSREAGGLSTQYF. This sequence joins TRBV15 and TRBJ2-5; 9 positions match TRBD2. CDR1 is LNHNV, CDR2 YYDKDF, per germline (reference sequence). V gave up 0 bases and J gave up 7 bases; unmatched junction bases: 6. The CDR3 contains 15 residues. The full variable domain, in which reference TRBV15 and TRBJ2-5 provide the parts outside the CDR3, is DAMVIQNPRYQVTQFGKPVTLSCSQTLNHNVMYWYQQKSSQAPKLLFHYYDKDFNNEADTPDNFQSRRPNTSFCFLDIRSPGLGDTAMYLCATSREAGGLSTQYFGPGTRLLVL.

This chain joins TRBV19 and TRBJ1-2; maybe TRBD1 (6 bases). V shed 1 base and J shed 2 bases, with 14 bases lying between them. CDR1 and CDR2 (germline): LNHDA, SQIVND (reference sequence). The CDR3 runs 16 residues. CDR3 sequence reads: CASSIGTRGFNYGYTF. The DNA for the CDR3 is TGTGCCAGTAGTATAGGGACAAGGGGGTTCAACTATGGCTACACCTTC.

This chain joins TRBV7-9 and TRBJ2-1, with a possible D match to TRBD1 (6 bases). This CDR3 is 13 amino acids long. Germline CDR1 SEHNR, CDR2 FQNEAQ (reference sequence). V was shortened by 5 bases and J by 8 bases, with 13 bases between the two germline ends. CDR3: CASSPLRQDEQFF. The CDR3, as DNA: TGTGCCAGCAGCCCCCTACGACAGGATGAGCAGTTCTTC. Drawing the rest from reference TRBV7-9 and TRBJ2-1, the complete variable domain is DTGVSQNPRHKITKRGQNVTFRCDPISEHNRLYWYRQTLGQGPEFLTYFQNEAQLEKSRLLSDRFSAERPKGSFSTLEIQRTEQGDSAMYLCASSPLRQDEQFFGPGTRLTVL.

The genes are TRBV4-1 and TRBJ2-1; D unclear. V gave up 1 base and J gave up 6 bases, with 4 bases separating them. The CDR3 consists of 12 residues. From germline, CDR1 is MGHRA and CDR2 YSYEKL. In nucleotides, the CDR3 is TGCGCCAGCAGCCAAGCGTTCAATGAGCAGTTCTTC. Translating it yields CASSQAFNEQFF.

The chain recombines TRBV5-1 with TRBJ2-1; 10 nucleotides match TRBD1. From germline, CDR1 is SGHRS and CDR2 YFSETQ. V dropped 4 bases and J dropped 4; count of bases not matched to a gene: 5. The CDR3 loop spans 15 amino acids. Written as DNA, the CDR3 is TGCGCCAGCAGCCTTCTGGGACAGGGGTACAATGAGCAGTTCTTC. Translating it yields CASSLLGQGYNEQFF. Drawing the rest from reference TRBV5-1 and TRBJ2-1, the complete variable domain is KAGVTQTPRYLIKTRGQQVTLSCSPISGHRSVSWYQQTPGQGLQFLFEYFSETQRNKGNFPGRFSGRQFSNSRSEMNVSTLELGDSALYLCASSLLGQGYNEQFFGPGTRLTVL.

The V gene is TRBV4-1, the J gene TRBJ2-1; possibly TRBD2 for D (5 bases). This CDR3 is 13 amino acids long. CDR1 MGHRA and CDR2 YSYEKL come from the germline V gene. The V gene lost 0 bases and the J gene lost 10 bases, with 10 bases spanning the gap. CDR3 nucleotide sequence: TGCGCCAGCAGCCAAGACACCCAGCGGGAGCAGTTCTTC. This codes for CASSQDTQREQFF.

The rearrangement uses TRBV28 and TRBJ1-5; no clear D. Trimming left V 2 bases short and J 6 bases short, with 11 bases between. Per the germline V gene, CDR1 is MDHEN and CDR2 is SYDVKM. This CDR3 is 14 amino acids long. This chain's CDR3 is CASSLVQVSQPQHF. The CDR3 coding sequence is TGTGCCAGCAGTTTAGTCCAGGTTAGTCAGCCCCAGCATTTT.

The chain couples TRBV18 to TRBJ2-7; D gene unclear. V lost 4 bases and J 1 base, leaving 8 bases between the germline ends. In germline, CDR1 is KGHSH, CDR2 LQKENI. The CDR3 runs 13 residues. The CDR3 loop reads CASSRTSSYEQYF. The CDR3 nucleotides are TGTGCCAGCTCACGAACGAGTTCCTACGAGCAGTACTTC.

V is TRBV18 and J is TRBJ2-7; possible D gene TRBD2, 5 bases. Trimming removed 6 bases from V and 5 bases from J, with 14 bases in between. CDR1 and CDR2 (germline): KGHSH, LQKENI. The CDR3 is 13 amino acids. The CDR3 sequence is CASSLLVNDEQYF. The CDR3 DNA sequence: TGTGCCAGCTCGCTACTAGTTAACGACGAGCAGTACTTC. Based on the CDR3 plus reference TRBV18 and TRBJ2-7, the full variable domain is NAGVMQNPRHLVRRRGQEARLRCSPMKGHSHVYWYRQLPEEGLKFMVYLQKENIIDESGMPKERFSAEFPKEGPSILRIQQVVRGDSAAYFCASSLLVNDEQYFGPGTRLTVT.

This clone was recorded only once. The chain has TRBV29-1 and TRBJ1-2, with 10 bases identical to TRBD1. This CDR3 is built from 13 residues. Germline V gene lookup returns CDR1 SQVTM and CDR2 ANQGSEA. V shed 6 bases, J shed 6 bases, and the junction held 7 bases outside the gene matches. CDR3 DNA: TGCAGCGTGTGGGACAGGGGTTACAATGGCTACACCTTC. Its translation is CSVWDRGYNGYTF.

The chain recombines TRBV29-1 with TRBJ1-1; weak D call: TRBD1 (6 bases). The CDR3 consists of 14 residues. The V end lost 1 base, the J end lost 1 base, and 10 bases lay between the germline ends. The germline gives CDR1 SQVTM, CDR2 ANQGSEA. This chain's CDR3 is CSVEGPTGNTEAFF. The CDR3 coding sequence is TGCAGCGTTGAAGGACCGACAGGGAACACTGAAGCTTTCTTT.

This rearrangement joins TRBV4-1 to TRBJ1-2, with D perhaps TRBD1 (6 bases). The CDR3 runs to 16 residues. Between the trimmed V and J ends, which lost 0 bases and 5 bases, there was a span of 16 bases. Germline V gene lookup returns CDR1 MGHRA and CDR2 YSYEKL. CDR3 region: CASSQDGGDTIYGYTF. DNA for the CDR3: TGCGCCAGCAGCCAAGACGGGGGGGACACCATTTATGGCTACACCTTC.

This chain joins TRBV9 and TRBJ1-5; D remains ambiguous. The CDR3 length is 15 residues. V was clipped by 0 bases and J by 1 base, with 8 bases between them. Germline V gene sequence: CDR1 SGDLS, CDR2 YYNGEE. CDR3 DNA sequence: TGTGCCAGCAGCGTAGGAGCCGAAAGCAATCAGCCCCAGCATTTT. This gives the protein CASSVGAESNQPQHF.

The J gene is TRBJ1-1, the V gene TRBV7-6; 7 nucleotides line up with TRBD1. Germline V gene lookup returns CDR1 SGHVS and CDR2 FNYEAQ. The CDR3 consists of 13 residues. Trimming cost V 2 bases and J 3 bases; bases outside gene matches: 0. For the CDR3, the DNA is TGTGCCAGCAGCTTACAGGGGGACACTGAAGCTTTCTTT. This gives the protein CASSLQGDTEAFF.

The V gene is TRBV19, the J gene TRBJ2-2; 8 nucleotides line up with TRBD1. Looked up from germline, CDR1 is LNHDA and CDR2 is SQIVND (reference sequence). The ends lost 6 bases at V and 7 bases at J; junction bases unmatched: 4. The CDR3 runs 13 residues. CDR3 DNA: TGTGCCAGTAGACAACAGGGGGTCGGGGAGCTGTTTTTT. The encoded protein is CASRQQGVGELFF.

Note on this clone: The junction differs from germline at one of its ends, possibly a read error. This chain links TRBV6-5 with TRBJ1-1, with 8 positions matching TRBD1. This CDR3 contains 16 residues. Per the germline V gene, CDR1 is MNHEY and CDR2 is SVGAGI. In DNA, the CDR3 is TGTGCCAGCAGTTCTAAGACAGGGGTGGTGAAAACTGAAGCTTTCTTT. Its translation is CASSSKTGVVKTEAFF.

This rearrangement joins TRBV27 to TRBJ2-1, with 7 bases that match TRBD2. The germline V gene encodes CDR1 MNHEY and CDR2 SMNVEV (reference sequence). V trimming: 2 bases; J trimming: 6 bases; junction bases outside the gene matches: 19. The CDR3 contains 19 residues. CDR3 coding DNA: TGTGCCAGCAGTTTACTTGCCCCCACTCTAGCGGAACTATCCAATGAGCAGTTCTTC. This gives the protein CASSLLAPTLAELSNEQFF.

The gene calls are TRBV2 and TRBJ2-7; TRBD2 is a possible D gene (6 bases). The V and J ends lost 8 bases and 6 bases respectively, with 8 bases between them. This CDR3 spans 10 amino acids. In germline, CDR1 is SNHLY, CDR2 FYNNEI. The CDR3 reads CASGGVEQYF. Here the CDR3 DNA reads TGTGCCAGCGGAGGGGTCGAGCAGTACTTC. Together with reference TRBV2 and TRBJ2-7, the CDR3 gives the full variable domain: EPEVTQTPSHQVTQMGQEVILRCVPISNHLYFYWYRQILGQKVEFLVSFYNNEISEKSEIFDDQFSVERPDGSNFTLKIRSTKLEDSAMYFCASGGVEQYFGPGTRLTVT.

The chain combines TRBV30 with TRBJ2-1, with 13 nucleotides matching TRBD2. The trim removed 1 base at V and 4 bases at J, leaving 1 base unmatched. Germline V gives CDR1 GTSNPN, CDR2 SVGIG (reference sequence). The CDR3 has 15 residues. The CDR3 loop reads CAWSGLAGGYNEQFF. The CDR3 bases are TGTGCCTGGAGTGGACTAGCGGGGGGTTACAATGAGCAGTTCTTC.

The V gene is TRBV6-5, the J gene TRBJ1-2; 10 bases line up with TRBD1. V shed 6 bases, J shed 8 bases, and the junction held 6 bases outside the gene matches. Germline V CDR1 and CDR2: MNHEY, SVGAGI. This CDR3 has 13 amino acids. The CDR3: CASSTTGGAGYTF. The CDR3 nucleotides read TGTGCCAGCAGCACGACAGGGGGCGCGGGCTACACCTTC.

This chain uses TRBV18 with TRBJ1-1, with TRBD1 matching over 9 bases. Trimming took 6 bases from V and 2 from J; bases not matched to a gene: 1. The V gene's germline CDR1 is KGHSH and CDR2 LQKENI. This CDR3 region has 13 residues. CDR3 bases: TGTGCCAGCTCGGGACAGGGTAACACTGAAGCTTTCTTT. It yields the protein CASSGQGNTEAFF.

The chain recombines TRBV13 with TRBJ1-2, with TRBD1 as a possible D gene (5 bases). This CDR3 spans 14 amino acids. CDR1 PRHDT and CDR2 FYEKMQ come from the germline V gene (reference sequence). V shed 5 bases and J shed 7 bases, with 17 bases lying between them. The CDR3 loop reads CASSQGHAPGGYTF. CDR3 DNA: TGTGCCAGCAGCCAAGGACACGCTCCTGGTGGCTACACCTTC.

The rearrangement uses TRBV5-1 and TRBJ2-7, with a possible D match to TRBD1 (5 bases). Germline CDR1 reads SGHRS; CDR2 reads YFSETQ. V lost 4 bases and J lost 5, with 13 bases in between. The CDR3 has 13 amino acids. CDR3 nucleotides: TGCGCCAGCAGCGTTTCTGGGGCCAACGAGCAGTACTTC. Protein product: CASSVSGANEQYF.

J is TRBJ2-7 and V is TRBV9, with 8 nucleotides matching TRBD1. Germline V lookup: CDR1 SGDLS, CDR2 YYNGEE. The CDR3 spans 15 residues. Trimming cost V 3 bases and J 4 bases; bases outside gene matches: 9. The CDR3 DNA is TGTGCCAGCAGCGAGGGTTGGGACAGGAGTTACGAGCAGTACTTC. Amino acid sequence: CASSEGWDRSYEQYF.

The CDR3 DNA follows: TGTGCCTGGAGCCCGGACAGACAACTCTACGAGCAGTACTTC. Translated: CAWSPDRQLYEQYF. This chain uses TRBV30 with TRBJ2-7; perhaps TRBD1 as D (6 bases). Per germline, CDR1 GTSNPN and CDR2 SVGIG (reference sequence). This CDR3 has 14 residues. Trimming took off 3 bases at V and 3 bases at J, with 15 bases between the two ends. The complete variable domain, with remaining parts taken from reference TRBV30 and TRBJ2-7, reads SQTIHQWPATLVQPVGSPLSLECTVEGTSNPNLYWYRQAAGRGLQLLFYSVGIGQISSEVPQNLSASRPQDRQFILSSKKLLLSDSGFYLCAWSPDRQLYEQYFGPGTRLTVT.

This clone was found a few times. This sequence joins TRBV10-3 and TRBJ1-2; 8 bases map to TRBD1. The CDR3 extends over 16 amino acids. Germline V lookup: CDR1 ENHRY, CDR2 SYGVKD. Trimming cost V 2 bases and J 4 bases; bases outside gene matches: 9. The CDR3 is CAISEIPGGEVYGYTF. The CDR3 DNA reads TGTGCCATCAGTGAGATACCAGGGGGCGAGGTCTATGGCTACACCTTC.

The V and J genes are TRBV6-5 and TRBJ2-3; 9 bases are a match to TRBD1. After removal of 8 bases from V and 6 bases from J, the junction contained 6 bases not matched to a gene. Germline V CDR1 and CDR2: MNHEY, SVGAGI. CDR3 length equals 13 residues. The CDR3 DNA reads as TGTGCCAGCGGACAGGGGCTTACCGATACGCAGTATTTT. Its translation is CASGQGLTDTQYF.

V is TRBV5-1 and J is TRBJ1-1; D may be TRBD1 (6 bases). Trimming took 4 bases from V and 5 from J, leaving 18 bases between them. Germline V gene sequence: CDR1 SGHRS, CDR2 YFSETQ. The CDR3 has 15 residues. The CDR3 nucleotides read TGCGCCAGCAGCACCTCACAGGGAAGGGGGACTGAAGCTTTCTTT. As protein: CASSTSQGRGTEAFF.

V is TRBV27 and J is TRBJ2-7; D not resolved. CDR1 is MNHEY and CDR2 is SMNVEV in the germline V gene (reference sequence). The germline V and J ends were trimmed by 4 bases and 0 bases, with 10 bases remaining between them. The CDR3 contains 14 residues. In nucleotides, the CDR3 is TGTGCCAGCAGTTCCCCGGTTCGCTCCTACGAGCAGTACTTC. It codes for CASSSPVRSYEQYF.